Shown below are 3 T cell receptor beta chains from a single sample sequenced in a study of response to subunit inactivated influenza vaccine. TCRdb redid the calling of the RT-PCR reads with MiXCR, one entry per CDR3 protein. Of approximately 500,000 distinct CDR3 sequences in the sample, over 10% were seen once. The specimen comprised PBMCs from blood, sampled 40 to 50 days after vaccination. The receptor source for this set is a man aged 50-60 years who received an inactivated influenza vaccine.

Many counts were recorded for this clonotype. This chain joins TRBV29-1 and TRBJ2-5; D may match TRBD1 or TRBD2 (5 bases each). The CDR3 has 13 residues. In germline, CDR1 is SQVTM, CDR2 ANQGSEA. V lost 4 bases to trimming and J lost 3 bases, with 12 bases between them. In nucleotides, the CDR3 is TGCAGCGTTGTCGGGACGTCCAAAGAGACCCAGTACTTC. Its protein is CSVVGTSKETQYF.

V and J are TRBV27 and TRBJ2-1; either TRBD1 or TRBD2 may supply D (6 bases each). Germline CDR1 is MNHEY and CDR2 is SMNVEV (reference sequence). This CDR3 has 15 residues. V lost 7 bases and J 8 bases, leaving 21 bases between the germline ends. CDR3 sequence (DNA): TGTGCCAGCACCCTCTCGGGGGCCTCGGGCGATGAGCAGTTCTTC. Translation: CASTLSGASGDEQFF.

This clonotype was picked up a small number of times. V and J are TRBV18 and TRBJ2-7; 10 nucleotides match TRBD2. The CDR3 is made up of 16 amino acids. V was clipped by 0 bases and J by 6 bases; unmatched bases: 8. Looked up from germline, CDR1 is KGHSH and CDR2 is LQKENI. The CDR3 bases are TGTGCCAGCTCACCACCGGTGGGGACTAGCGCCGGCGAGCAGTACTTC. This codes for CASSPPVGTSAGEQYF.